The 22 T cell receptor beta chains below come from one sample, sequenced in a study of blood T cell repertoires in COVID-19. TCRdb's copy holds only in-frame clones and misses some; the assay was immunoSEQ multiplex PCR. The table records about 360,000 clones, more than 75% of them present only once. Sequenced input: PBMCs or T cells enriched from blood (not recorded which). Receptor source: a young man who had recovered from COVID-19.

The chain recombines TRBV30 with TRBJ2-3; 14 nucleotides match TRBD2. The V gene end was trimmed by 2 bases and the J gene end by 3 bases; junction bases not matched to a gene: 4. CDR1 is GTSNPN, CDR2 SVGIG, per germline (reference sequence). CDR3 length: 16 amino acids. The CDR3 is CAWSPGLAGGTDTQYF. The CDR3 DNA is TGTGCCTGGAGTCCCGGACTAGCGGGGGGTACAGATACGCAGTATTTT.

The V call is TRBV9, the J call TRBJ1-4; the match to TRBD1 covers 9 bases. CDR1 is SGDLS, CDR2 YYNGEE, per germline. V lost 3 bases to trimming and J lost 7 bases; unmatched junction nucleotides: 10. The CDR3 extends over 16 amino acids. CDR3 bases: TGTGCCAGCAGCGCTCCCCCGGGACAGGGTAGTGAAAAACTGTTTTTT. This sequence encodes CASSAPPGQGSEKLFF.

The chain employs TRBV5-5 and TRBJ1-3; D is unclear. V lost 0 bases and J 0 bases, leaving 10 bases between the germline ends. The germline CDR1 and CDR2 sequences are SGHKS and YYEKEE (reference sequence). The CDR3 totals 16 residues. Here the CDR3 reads CASSLDSYISGNTIYF. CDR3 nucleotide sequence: TGTGCCAGCAGCTTGGACAGCTACATCTCTGGAAACACCATATATTTT. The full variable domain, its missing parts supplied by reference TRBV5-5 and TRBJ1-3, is DAGVTQSPTHLIKTRGQQVTLRCSPISGHKSVSWYQQVLGQGPQFIFQYYEKEERGRGNFPDRFSARQFPNYSSELNVNALLLGDSALYLCASSLDSYISGNTIYFGEGSWLTVV.

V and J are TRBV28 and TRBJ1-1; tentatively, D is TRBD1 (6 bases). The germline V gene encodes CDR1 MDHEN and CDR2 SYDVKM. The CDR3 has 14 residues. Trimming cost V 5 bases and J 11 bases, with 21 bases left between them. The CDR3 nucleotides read TGTGCCAGCAGTGAGAGCGGGGGCCCCACGGGGGCTTTCTTT. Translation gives CASSESGGPTGAFF.

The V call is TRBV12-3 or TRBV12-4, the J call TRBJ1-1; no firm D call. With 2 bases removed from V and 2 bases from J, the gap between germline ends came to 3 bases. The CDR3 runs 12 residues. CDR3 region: CASSLSNTEAFF. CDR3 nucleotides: TGTGCCAGCAGTTTATCAAACACTGAAGCTTTCTTT.

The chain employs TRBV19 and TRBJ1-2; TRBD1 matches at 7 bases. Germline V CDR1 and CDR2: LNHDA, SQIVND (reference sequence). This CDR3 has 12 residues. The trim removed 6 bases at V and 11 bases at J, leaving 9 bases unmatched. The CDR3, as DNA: TGTGCCAGTAGCGGGGGACAGCTGGGATACACCTTC. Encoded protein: CASSGGQLGYTF.

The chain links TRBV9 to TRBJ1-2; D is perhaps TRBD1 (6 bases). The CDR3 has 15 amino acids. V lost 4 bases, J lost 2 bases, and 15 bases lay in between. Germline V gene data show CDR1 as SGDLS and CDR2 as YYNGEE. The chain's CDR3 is CASSPLGGGNYGYTF. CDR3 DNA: TGTGCCAGCAGCCCCTTGGGAGGGGGAAACTATGGCTACACCTTC.

Written as DNA, the CDR3 is TGCGCCAGCAGCCAAGATCTAGAGCGGGCAGGGGGAAAGACCCAGTACTTC. Translation gives CASSQDLERAGGKTQYF. The chain recombines TRBV4-3 with TRBJ2-5, with a tentative D call TRBD1 (7 bases). V shed 0 bases and J shed 6 bases, with 20 bases lying between them. CDR3 length: 17 residues. CDR1 LGHNA and CDR2 YSLEER come from the germline V gene.

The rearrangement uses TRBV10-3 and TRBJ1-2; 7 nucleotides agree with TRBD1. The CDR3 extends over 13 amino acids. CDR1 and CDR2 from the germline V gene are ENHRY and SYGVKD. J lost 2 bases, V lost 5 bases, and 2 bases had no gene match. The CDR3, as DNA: TGTGCCATCAGTAAGGACAGGAACTATGGCTACACCTTC. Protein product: CAISKDRNYGYTF.

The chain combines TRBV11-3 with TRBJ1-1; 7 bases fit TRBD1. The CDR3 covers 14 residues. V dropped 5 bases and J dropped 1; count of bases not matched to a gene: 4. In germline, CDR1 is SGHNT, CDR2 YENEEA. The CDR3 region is CASSNQGGNTEAFF. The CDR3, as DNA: TGTGCCAGCAGCAACCAGGGGGGGAACACTGAAGCTTTCTTT.

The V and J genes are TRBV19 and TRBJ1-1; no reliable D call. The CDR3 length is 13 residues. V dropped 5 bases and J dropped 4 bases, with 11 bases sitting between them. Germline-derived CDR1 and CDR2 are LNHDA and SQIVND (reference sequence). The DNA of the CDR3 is TGTGCCAGTAGTTACGACTTGGGCACTGAAGCTTTCTTT. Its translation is CASSYDLGTEAFF.

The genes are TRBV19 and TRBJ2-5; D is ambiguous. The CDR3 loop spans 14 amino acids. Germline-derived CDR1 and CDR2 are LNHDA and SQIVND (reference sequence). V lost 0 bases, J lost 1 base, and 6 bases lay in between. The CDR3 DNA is TGTGCCAGTAGTATAGAGGGCAGCCAAGAGACCCAGTACTTC. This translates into CASSIEGSQETQYF.

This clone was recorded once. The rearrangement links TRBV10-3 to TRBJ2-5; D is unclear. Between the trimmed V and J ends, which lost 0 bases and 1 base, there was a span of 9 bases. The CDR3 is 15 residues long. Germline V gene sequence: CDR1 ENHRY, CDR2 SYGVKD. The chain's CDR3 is CAISESRSAQETQYF. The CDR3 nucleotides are TGTGCCATCAGTGAGTCCAGATCCGCCCAAGAGACCCAGTACTTC.

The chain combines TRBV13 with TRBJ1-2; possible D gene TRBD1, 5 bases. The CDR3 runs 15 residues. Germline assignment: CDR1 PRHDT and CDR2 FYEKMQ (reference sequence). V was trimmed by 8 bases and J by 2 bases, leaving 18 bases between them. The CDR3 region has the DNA TGTGCCAGCCGGGTTACAGGTCGGCTAAACTATGGCTACACCTTC. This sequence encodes CASRVTGRLNYGYTF.

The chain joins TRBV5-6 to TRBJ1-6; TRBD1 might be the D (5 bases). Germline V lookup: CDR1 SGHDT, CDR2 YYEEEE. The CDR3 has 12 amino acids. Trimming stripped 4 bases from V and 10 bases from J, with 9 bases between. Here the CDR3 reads CASSPRGSPLHF. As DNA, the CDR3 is TGTGCCAGCAGCCCACGGGGGTCACCCCTCCACTTT.

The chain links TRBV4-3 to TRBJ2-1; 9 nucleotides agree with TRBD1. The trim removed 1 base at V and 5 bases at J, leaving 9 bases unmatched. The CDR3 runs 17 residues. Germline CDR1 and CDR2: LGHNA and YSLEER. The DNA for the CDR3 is TGCGCCAGCAGCCAAGCCCAGACAGGGGGTAGAAACAATGAGCAGTTCTTC. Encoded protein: CASSQAQTGGRNNEQFF.

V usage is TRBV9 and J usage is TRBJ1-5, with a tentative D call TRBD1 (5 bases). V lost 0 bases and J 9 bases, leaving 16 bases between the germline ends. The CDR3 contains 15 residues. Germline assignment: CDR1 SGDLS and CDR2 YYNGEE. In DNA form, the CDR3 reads TGTGCCAGCAGCGTAGGGCCGGACAATTCACGGCCCCAGCATTTT. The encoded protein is CASSVGPDNSRPQHF. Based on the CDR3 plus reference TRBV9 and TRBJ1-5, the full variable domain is DSGVTQTPKHLITATGQRVTLRCSPRSGDLSVYWYQQSLDQGLQFLIQYYNGEERAKGNILERFSAQQFPDLHSELNLSSLELGDSALYFCASSVGPDNSRPQHFGDGTRLSIL.

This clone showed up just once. The CDR3 spells CASSQVEVNEKLFF. The CDR3 DNA follows: TGTGCCAGCAGCCAAGTCGAGGTTAATGAAAAACTGTTTTTT. V is TRBV3-1 (or the pseudogene TRBV3-2) and J is TRBJ1-4, with D unclear. Germline lookup yields CDR1 LGHDT and CDR2 YNNKEL (reference sequence). The CDR3 consists of 14 residues. V lost 1 base to trimming and J lost 4 bases, with 7 bases between them.

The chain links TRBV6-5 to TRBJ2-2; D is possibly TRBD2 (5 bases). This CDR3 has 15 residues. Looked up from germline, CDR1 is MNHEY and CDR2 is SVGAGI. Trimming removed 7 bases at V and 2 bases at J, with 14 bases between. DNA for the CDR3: TGTGCCAGCAACCCTAAGTCGGGAAACACCGGGGAGCTGTTTTTT. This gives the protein CASNPKSGNTGELFF.

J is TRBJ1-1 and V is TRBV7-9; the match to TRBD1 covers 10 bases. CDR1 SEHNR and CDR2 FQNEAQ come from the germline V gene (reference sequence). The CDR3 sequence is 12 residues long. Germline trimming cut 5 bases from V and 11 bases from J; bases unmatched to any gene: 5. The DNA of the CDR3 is TGTGCCAGCAGCCCAGGGACAGGGGAGGCTTTCTTT. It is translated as CASSPGTGEAFF.

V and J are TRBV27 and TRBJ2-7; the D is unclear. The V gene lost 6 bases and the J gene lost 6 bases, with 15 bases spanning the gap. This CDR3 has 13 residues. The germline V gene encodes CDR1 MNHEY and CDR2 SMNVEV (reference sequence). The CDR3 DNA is TGTGCCAGCAGCCACTCCCGACATAGCGAGCAGTACTTC. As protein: CASSHSRHSEQYF.

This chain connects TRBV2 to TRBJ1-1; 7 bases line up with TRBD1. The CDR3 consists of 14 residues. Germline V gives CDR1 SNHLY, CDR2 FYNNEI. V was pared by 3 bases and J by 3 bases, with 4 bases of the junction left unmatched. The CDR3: CASSEDRRYTEAFF. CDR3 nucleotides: TGTGCCAGCAGTGAGGACAGGCGTTACACTGAAGCTTTCTTT.